This T cell receptor (beta chain) was identified in a study of CXCR3-negative and CXCR3-positive naive CD8 T cells. The authors prepared UMI-labeled TRB cDNA libraries by 5' RACE. Reanalyzing the 5' RACE reads, TCRdb keeps one entry per CDR3 protein, without DNA. The sample has about 38,000 distinct CDR3 sequences, and its top ten clones hold 13% to 15%. Germline V CDR1 and CDR2: KGHSH, LQKENI. This CDR3 comprises 15 residues. This clonotype was sampled from a human donor in good health. Some clones in this sample may be carry-over from other donors' samples. The sample consisted of memory CD8+ T cells from blood. The gene calls are TRBV18 and TRBJ2-7; the TCRdb call, TRBD2, lacks DNA for checking. CDR3 in amino acids: CASSPLVDDVMGQYF.